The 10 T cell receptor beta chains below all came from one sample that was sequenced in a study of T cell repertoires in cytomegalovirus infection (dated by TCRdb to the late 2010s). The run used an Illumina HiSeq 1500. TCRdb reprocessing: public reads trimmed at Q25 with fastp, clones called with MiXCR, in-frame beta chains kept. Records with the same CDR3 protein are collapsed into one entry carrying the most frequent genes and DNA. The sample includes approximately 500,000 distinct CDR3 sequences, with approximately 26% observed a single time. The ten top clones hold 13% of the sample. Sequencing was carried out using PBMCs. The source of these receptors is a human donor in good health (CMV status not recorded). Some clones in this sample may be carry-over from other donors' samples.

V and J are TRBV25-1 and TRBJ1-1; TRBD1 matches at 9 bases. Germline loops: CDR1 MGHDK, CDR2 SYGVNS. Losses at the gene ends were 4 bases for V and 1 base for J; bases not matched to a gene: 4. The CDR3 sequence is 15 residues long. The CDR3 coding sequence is TGTGCCAGCAGTGCACCGGGACAGGGGAACACTGAAGCTTTCTTT. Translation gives CASSAPGQGNTEAFF.

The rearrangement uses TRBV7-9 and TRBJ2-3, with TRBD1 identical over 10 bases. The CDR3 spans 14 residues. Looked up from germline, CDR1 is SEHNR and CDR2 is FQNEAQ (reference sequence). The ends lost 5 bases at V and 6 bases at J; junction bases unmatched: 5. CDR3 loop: CASSLTGGVDTQYF. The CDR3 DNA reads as TGTGCCAGCAGCCTGACAGGGGGCGTGGATACGCAGTATTTT.

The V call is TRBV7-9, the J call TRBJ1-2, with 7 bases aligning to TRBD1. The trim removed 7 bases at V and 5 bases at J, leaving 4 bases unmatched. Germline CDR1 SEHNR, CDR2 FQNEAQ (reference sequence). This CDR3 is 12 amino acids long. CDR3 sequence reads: CASTLTGYGYTF. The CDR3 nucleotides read TGTGCCAGCACCCTGACAGGGTATGGCTACACCTTC. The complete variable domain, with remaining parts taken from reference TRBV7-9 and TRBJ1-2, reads DTGVSQNPRHKITKRGQNVTFRCDPISEHNRLYWYRQTLGQGPEFLTYFQNEAQLEKSRLLSDRFSAERPKGSFSTLEIQRTEQGDSAMYLCASTLTGYGYTFGSGTRLTVV.

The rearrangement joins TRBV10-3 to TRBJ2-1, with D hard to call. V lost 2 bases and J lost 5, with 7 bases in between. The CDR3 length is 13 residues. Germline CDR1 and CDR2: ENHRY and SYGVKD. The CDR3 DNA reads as TGTGCCATCAGTGAGGAGCCTCACAATGAGCAGTTCTTC. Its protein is CAISEEPHNEQFF.

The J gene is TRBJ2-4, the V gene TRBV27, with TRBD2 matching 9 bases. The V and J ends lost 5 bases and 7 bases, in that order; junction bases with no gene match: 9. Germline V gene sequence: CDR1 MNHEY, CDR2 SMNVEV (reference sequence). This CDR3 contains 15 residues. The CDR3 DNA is TGTGCCAGCAGTCCAATAGCGGGAGCGTTTAACATTCAGTACTTC. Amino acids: CASSPIAGAFNIQYF.

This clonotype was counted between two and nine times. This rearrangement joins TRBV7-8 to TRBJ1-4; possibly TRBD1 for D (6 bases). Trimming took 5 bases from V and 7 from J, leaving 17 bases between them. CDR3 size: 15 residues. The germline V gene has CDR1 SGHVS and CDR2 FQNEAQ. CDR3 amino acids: CASSVRQAGSEKLFF. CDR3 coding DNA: TGTGCCAGCAGCGTACGACAGGCCGGGTCTGAAAAACTGTTTTTT.

CDR3: CASSPQRGGTDTQYF. CDR3 sequence (DNA): TGTGCCAGCAGCCCCCAGCGGGGAGGCACAGATACGCAGTATTTT. This chain joins TRBV7-3 and TRBJ2-3; TRBD2 matches 7 bases. Germline V gene sequence: CDR1 SGHTA, CDR2 FQGTGA. The CDR3 sequence is 15 residues long. V was clipped by 5 bases and J by 1 base; unmatched bases: 6.

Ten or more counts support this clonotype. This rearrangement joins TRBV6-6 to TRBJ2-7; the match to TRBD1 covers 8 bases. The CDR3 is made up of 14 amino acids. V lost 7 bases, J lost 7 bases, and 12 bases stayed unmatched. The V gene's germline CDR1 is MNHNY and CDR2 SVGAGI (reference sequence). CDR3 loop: CASNLGTGQDEQYF. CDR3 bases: TGTGCCAGCAACCTCGGGACAGGCCAGGATGAGCAGTACTTC.

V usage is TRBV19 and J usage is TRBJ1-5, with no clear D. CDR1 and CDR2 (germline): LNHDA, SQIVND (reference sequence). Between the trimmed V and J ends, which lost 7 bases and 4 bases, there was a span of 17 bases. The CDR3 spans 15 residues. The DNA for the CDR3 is TGTGCCAGTACTAATCAACAGAGGGAAAATCAGCCCCAGCATTTT. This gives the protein CASTNQQRENQPQHF.

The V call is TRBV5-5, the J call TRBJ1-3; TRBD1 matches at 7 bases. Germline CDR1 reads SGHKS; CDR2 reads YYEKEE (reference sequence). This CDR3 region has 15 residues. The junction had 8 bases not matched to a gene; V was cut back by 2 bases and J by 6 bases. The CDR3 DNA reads TGTGCCAGCAGCTTCTTCGACAGGGTGCAAAACACCATATATTTT. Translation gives CASSFFDRVQNTIYF. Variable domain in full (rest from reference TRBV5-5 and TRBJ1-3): DAGVTQSPTHLIKTRGQQVTLRCSPISGHKSVSWYQQVLGQGPQFIFQYYEKEERGRGNFPDRFSARQFPNYSSELNVNALLLGDSALYLCASSFFDRVQNTIYFGEGSWLTVV.